The table lists the clone carrying this T cell receptor beta chain with many counts. What it binds is not known. V dropped 4 bases and J dropped 5; count of bases not matched to a gene: 1. The CDR3 is 12 residues long. Germline V lookup: CDR1 LGHNA, CDR2 YNFKEQ. They built TCR cDNA with 5'RACE template switching, a step that put in a universal primer site and UMIs. TCRdb itself ran the 5' RACE reads through MiXCR, one entry per CDR3 protein. The sample records 150,000 to 200,000 distinct CDR3 sequences, roughly 6.4% being singletons. This record comes from a study of T cells after yellow fever vaccination. Overall study results and limits: FACS-sorted repertoires could harbor abundant contaminating bulk-population clonotypes. Overlap between CD4 and CD8 compartments was detected for a small share of clonotypes. Post-booster reappearance was seen for most primary-vaccination clones (96% CD4, around 90% CD8).

The chain is built from TRBV4-2 and TRBJ2-7, with 8 bases identical to TRBD1. The sequence was collected from a man aged 18 to 30 who received the YFV17D yellow fever vaccine. Specimen: CD4+ T cells sorted from PBMCs, collected on the day of the first yellow fever vaccination. The CDR3 sequence: CASSLDRDEQYF. The CDR3 bases are TGTGCCAGCAGCCTGGACAGGGACGAGCAGTACTTC.